This T cell receptor (beta chain) was profiled in a study of identical twins. Overall study results and limits: Its conclusions, products of cross-sectional statistical analysis, did not come from following the same donors. Weaker excess twin sharing was seen among beta out-of-frame sequences.

With regard to this clonotype: The target antigen is unknown.

Trimming left V 0 bases short and J 9 bases short, with 12 bases between. Germline CDR1 reads MRHNA; CDR2 reads SNTAGT. This CDR3 has 14 residues. TCRdb re-called the 5' RACE reads through MiXCR, storing one row per CDR3 protein. The sample lists some 1,600,000 distinct CDR3 sequences, less than 35% seen once, with roughly 0.3% in the top ten. The V and J genes are TRBV6-4 and TRBJ2-1; D not certain. The material sequenced was cord blood. The sequence was obtained from a newborn girl in good health. CDR3 DNA sequence: TGTGCCAGCAGTGACTCCTTTCGGACGCGTGAGCAGTTCTTC. The encoded protein is CASSDSFRTREQFF.